This T cell receptor beta chain came from a study of blood T cell repertoires in COVID-19 (dated by TCRdb to about 2020). In the study overall: Samples covering the acute and convalescent phases of COVID-19 were provided by collaborators in the United States, Italy and Spain. The prospective study material was composed of cDNA or gDNA derived from T cells, B-cell-depleted T cells, or PBMCs. Deeply sampled blood TCRbeta repertoires from subjects exposed to, actively infected with, or recovered from COVID-19 were included in the dataset. The repertoires were released in a freely available public database meant as a resource for research on the immune response to SARS-CoV-2. The samples were drawn from two sources: the first 160 participants of the ongoing ImmuneRACE study, and 1,254 subjects contributed by 6 global collaborators. Nearly every sample came with metadata listing a de-identified subject ID, COVID-19 status, age in years and sex. HLA class I and class II types, where available, came from metadata supplied by the sample provider rather than from assay-based typing. Beyond this particular receptor, the publication reports: The quantity of clinical and demographic metadata differed by source and by participant and was supplied without curation.

TCRbeta CDR3 regions were amplified from genomic DNA by means of the immunoSEQ Assay, a bias-controlled multiplex PCR. On the study's bioinformatics: The number of nucleated cells in each sample was estimated from the amplification of reference gene primers within the assay. To quantify the absolute abundance of each unique TCRbeta CDR3 rearrangement, sequence reads were collapsed and filtered. Productive Simpson clonality was computed per sample as the square root of Simpson's diversity index over productive rearrangements. The clones in this table, taken by TCRdb from immuneACCESS, are in-frame only. Not every clone is retained; where verified, under half of the shortfall comes from an unresolved V gene, and the cause of the rest is unknown. From that table come the V and J calls and clone size; the DNA was used to work out D and trimming. This sample is represented by around 100,000 clones; approximately 88% of them were singletons. Around 4.5% of the sample is taken by the ten largest.

Remarks on this clone: No antigen is known for it. Base qualities are not provided; no much larger clone lies one nucleotide away.

The collaborating institutions used their own protocols to collect whole blood in K2EDTA tubes. For TCRbeta analysis, collaborator samples were shipped as frozen whole blood, as isolated PBMCs, or as DNA extracted from either sample type. The CDR3 has 15 amino acids, counting the end cysteine and phenylalanine. The DNA shown is the 45-base CDR3, in frame from base 1. From a lookup of the germline V gene, CDR1 and CDR2 are SGHRS and YFSETQ. V and J are trimmed by 4 bases and 5 bases, and the gene matches miss 8 bases of the junction. The sequenced sample consisted of peripheral blood. This sequence originates from a human donor in a cohort sampled during active COVID-19. The V and J segments used are TRBV5-1 and TRBJ2-5; 10 of the junction bases match TRBD1. At the DNA level, the sequence is TGCGCCAGCAGCATAGGGACAGGGGACCCGGAGACCCAGTACTTC. The resulting protein is CASSIGTGDPETQYF.